This TCR beta chain is from a study of OX40 agonist ivuxolimab in advanced cancers. Turning to the study itself: Partial responses were achieved by three patients, of whom one had hepatocellular carcinoma and two had cutaneous melanoma.

Whole-study results and caveats: Low normalized T-cell clonal expansion also characterized some of the nonresponders. Dose levels from 0.1 to 3.0 mg/kg saw CD4+ and CD8+ blood T cells expand clonally by week 6.

CDR3 length: 15 residues. The V end was cut by 5 bases, the J end by 3 bases, with 16 bases between. Looked up from germline, CDR1 is SGHNT and CDR2 is YENEEA. TCRdb keeps only in-frame clones here, not all; method: immunoSEQ multiplex PCR. Found here are about 80,000 clones, roughly 92% of them singletons; the top ten hold about 5%. About this clone itself: Its target is not known.

The input for sequencing was CD4+ or CD8+ T cells sorted from blood, taken in a trial of the OX40 agonist ivuxolimab. The gene calls are TRBV11-3 and TRBJ1-1, with a weak D call TRBD1 (6 bases). This TCR derives from an adult with an advanced solid tumor such as melanoma, head and neck, liver or kidney cancer. CDR3 sequence (DNA): TGTGCCAGCAGCCCTCGGAGAGGGGGATACACTGAAGCTTTCTTT. It codes for CASSPRRGGYTEAFF. Complete variable domain (other parts from reference TRBV11-3 and TRBJ1-1): EAGVVQSPRYKIIEKKQPVAFWCNPISGHNTLYWYLQNLGQGPELLIRYENEEAVDDSQLPKDRFSAERLKGVDSTLKIQPAELGDSAVYLCASSPRRGGYTEAFFGQGTRLTVV.